This T cell receptor beta chain originates from a study of blood T cells in healthy people across ages. The CDR3 loop spans 17 amino acids. V lost 1 base to trimming and J lost 2 bases; unmatched junction nucleotides: 3. CDR1 is MGHRA and CDR2 is YSYEKL in the germline V gene. Next came a second PCR, run for roughly 6 to 11 cycles, which used a sample-barcoded 5' primer along with a J-beta primer mix. TCRdb itself ran the 5' RACE reads through MiXCR, one entry per CDR3 protein. The data contain around 800,000 distinct CDR3 sequences, approximately 65% of them singletons. The clonotype originates from a man aged 25 to 40 in good health. The chain recombines TRBV4-1 with TRBJ2-1, with 12 bases fitting TRBD2. The sample taken for sequencing was blood. The CDR3 sequence is CASSQGASGGAYNEQFF. CDR3 DNA: TGCGCCAGCAGCCAAGGAGCTAGCGGGGGGGCCTACAATGAGCAGTTCTTC.